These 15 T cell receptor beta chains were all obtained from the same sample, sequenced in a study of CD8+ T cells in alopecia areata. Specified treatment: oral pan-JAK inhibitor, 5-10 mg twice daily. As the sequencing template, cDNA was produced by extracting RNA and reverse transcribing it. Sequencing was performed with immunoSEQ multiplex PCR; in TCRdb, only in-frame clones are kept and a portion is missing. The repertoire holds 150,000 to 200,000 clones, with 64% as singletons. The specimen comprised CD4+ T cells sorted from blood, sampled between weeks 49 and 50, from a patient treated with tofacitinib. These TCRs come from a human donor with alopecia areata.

The CDR3 DNA reads TGTGCCAGCAGCTTAATGGGCGGGGGATTAGTCGGAACCCAGTACTTC. It translates to CASSLMGGGLVGTQYF. V usage is TRBV7-8 and J usage is TRBJ2-5, with TRBD2 matching 7 bases. This CDR3 is 16 amino acids long. CDR1 SGHVS and CDR2 FQNEAQ come from the germline V gene. V gave up 2 bases and J gave up 8 bases; unmatched junction bases: 14.

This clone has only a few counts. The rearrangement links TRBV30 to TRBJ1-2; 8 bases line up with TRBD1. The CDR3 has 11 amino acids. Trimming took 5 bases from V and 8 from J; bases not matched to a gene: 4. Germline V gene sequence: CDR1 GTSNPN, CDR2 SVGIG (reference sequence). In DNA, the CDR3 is TGTGCCTGGGGATCAGGGGGCGGCTACACCTTC. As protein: CAWGSGGGYTF.

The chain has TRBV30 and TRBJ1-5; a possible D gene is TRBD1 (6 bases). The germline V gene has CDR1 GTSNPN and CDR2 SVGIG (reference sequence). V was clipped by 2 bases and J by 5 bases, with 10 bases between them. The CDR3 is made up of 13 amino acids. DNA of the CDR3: TGTGCCTGGAGTCAAGAGGGGGATCAGCCCCAGCATTTT. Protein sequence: CAWSQEGDQPQHF.

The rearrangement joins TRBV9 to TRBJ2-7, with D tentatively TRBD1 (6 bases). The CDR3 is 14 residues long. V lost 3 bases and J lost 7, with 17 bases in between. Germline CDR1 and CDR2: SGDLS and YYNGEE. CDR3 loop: CASSAFLGAGEQYF. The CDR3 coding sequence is TGTGCCAGCAGCGCTTTTCTGGGGGCTGGAGAGCAGTACTTC.

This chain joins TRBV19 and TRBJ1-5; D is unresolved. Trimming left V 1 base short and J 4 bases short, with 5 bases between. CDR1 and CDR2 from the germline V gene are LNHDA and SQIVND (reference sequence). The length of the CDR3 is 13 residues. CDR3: CASSIGVNQPQHF. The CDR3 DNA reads TGTGCCAGTAGTATAGGAGTAAATCAGCCCCAGCATTTT. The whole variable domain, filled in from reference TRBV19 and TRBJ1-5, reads DGGITQSPKYLFRKEGQNVTLSCEQNLNHDAMYWYRQDPGQGLRLIYYSQIVNDFQKGDIAEGYSVSREKKESFPLTVTSAQKNPTAFYLCASSIGVNQPQHFGDGTRLSIL.

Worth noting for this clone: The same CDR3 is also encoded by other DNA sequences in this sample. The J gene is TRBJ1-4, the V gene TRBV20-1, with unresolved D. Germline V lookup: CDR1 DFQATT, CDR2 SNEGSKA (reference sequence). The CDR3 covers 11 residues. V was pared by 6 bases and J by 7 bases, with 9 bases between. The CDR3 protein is CSASRGEKLFF. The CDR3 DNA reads TGCAGTGCCTCGCGGGGTGAAAAACTGTTTTTT.

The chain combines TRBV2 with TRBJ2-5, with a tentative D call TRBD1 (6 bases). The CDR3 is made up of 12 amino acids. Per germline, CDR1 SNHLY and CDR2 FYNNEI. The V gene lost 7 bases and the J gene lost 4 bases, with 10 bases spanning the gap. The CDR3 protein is CASKRGRETQYF. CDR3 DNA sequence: TGTGCCAGCAAGAGGGGGAGAGAGACCCAGTACTTC.

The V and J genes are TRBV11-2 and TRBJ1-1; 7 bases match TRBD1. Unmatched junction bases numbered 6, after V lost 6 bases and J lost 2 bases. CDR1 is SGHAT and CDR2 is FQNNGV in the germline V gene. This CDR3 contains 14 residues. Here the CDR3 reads CASSSQGSNTEAFF. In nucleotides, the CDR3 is TGTGCCAGCAGTTCACAGGGGAGCAACACTGAAGCTTTCTTT.

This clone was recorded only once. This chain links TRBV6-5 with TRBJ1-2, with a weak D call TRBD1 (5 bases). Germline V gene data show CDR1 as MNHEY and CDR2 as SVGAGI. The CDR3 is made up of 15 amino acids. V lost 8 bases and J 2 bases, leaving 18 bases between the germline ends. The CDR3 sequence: CASRGVSEGNYGYTF. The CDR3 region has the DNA TGTGCCAGCCGAGGGGTGTCGGAAGGAAACTATGGCTACACCTTC.

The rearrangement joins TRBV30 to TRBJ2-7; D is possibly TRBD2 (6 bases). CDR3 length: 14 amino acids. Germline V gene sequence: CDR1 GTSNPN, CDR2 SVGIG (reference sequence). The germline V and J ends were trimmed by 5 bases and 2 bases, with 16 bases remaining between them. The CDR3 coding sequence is TGTGCCTGGGACCGGGGGACTGGACCCTACGAGCAGTACTTC. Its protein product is CAWDRGTGPYEQYF.

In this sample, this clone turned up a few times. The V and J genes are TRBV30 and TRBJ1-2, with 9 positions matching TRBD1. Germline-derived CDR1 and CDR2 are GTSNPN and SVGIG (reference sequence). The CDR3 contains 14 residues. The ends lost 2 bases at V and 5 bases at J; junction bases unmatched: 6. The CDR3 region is CAWSTSGQGYGYTF. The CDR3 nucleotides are TGTGCCTGGAGTACCTCGGGACAGGGATATGGCTACACCTTC.

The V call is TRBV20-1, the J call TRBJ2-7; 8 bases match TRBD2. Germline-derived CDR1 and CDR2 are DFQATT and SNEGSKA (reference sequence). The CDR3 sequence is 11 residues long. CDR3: CSALGGEEQYF. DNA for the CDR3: TGCAGCGCCCTCGGGGGGGAAGAGCAGTACTTC.

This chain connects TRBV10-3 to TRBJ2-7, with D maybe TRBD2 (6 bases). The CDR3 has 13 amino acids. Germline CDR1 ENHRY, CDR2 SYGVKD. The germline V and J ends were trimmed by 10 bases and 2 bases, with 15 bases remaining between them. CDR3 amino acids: CATHSGTAYEQYF. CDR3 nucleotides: TGTGCCACCCACTCGGGGACTGCCTACGAGCAGTACTTC.

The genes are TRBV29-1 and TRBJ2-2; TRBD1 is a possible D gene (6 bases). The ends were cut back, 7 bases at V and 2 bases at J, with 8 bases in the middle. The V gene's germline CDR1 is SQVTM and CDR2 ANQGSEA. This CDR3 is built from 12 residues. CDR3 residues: CSGTENTGELFF. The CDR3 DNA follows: TGCAGCGGGACAGAAAACACCGGGGAGCTGTTTTTT.

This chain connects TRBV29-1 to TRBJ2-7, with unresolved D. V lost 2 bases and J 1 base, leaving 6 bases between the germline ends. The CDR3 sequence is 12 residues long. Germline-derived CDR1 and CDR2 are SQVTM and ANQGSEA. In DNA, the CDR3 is TGCAGCGTTGAATACAATTCCTACGAGCAGTACTTC. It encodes CSVEYNSYEQYF.